This TCR beta chain was recorded in a study of spatial heterogeneity in lung cancer. Study-level points and caveats: Mutation counts in tumors were tracked by counts of expanded intratumoral alpha and beta TCRs. Ubiquitous and regional expanded TCR counts correlated with ubiquitous and regional nonsynonymous mutations, respectively.

CDR3 length: 14 residues. CDR1 SQVTM and CDR2 ANQGSEA come from the germline V gene. Trimming cost V 4 bases and J 6 bases, with 16 bases left between them. This clonotype was recorded many times. Antigen: not known. The time point: sample taken at primary tumor resection. Material for sequencing was whole RNA from tumor, nontumor lung or frozen PBMC, left unsorted. The library protocol tagged each TCR cDNA with a unique molecular identifier. TCRdb analysed the 5' RACE reads with MiXCR anew, one entry per CDR3 protein. The top ten hold approximately 3.5% of the sample, which has around 12,000 distinct CDR3 sequences, around 6.6% seen once.

This receptor was obtained from a female donor with early-stage non-small cell lung cancer. The chain links TRBV29-1 to TRBJ2-1, with no clear D. The starting material was lung tumor tissue, obtained at surgery. The CDR3 bases are TGCAGCGTTGTTTGGAGCAACCAACTCAATGAGCAGTTCTTC. It translates to CSVVWSNQLNEQFF.